The 23 T cell receptor beta chains below all came from one sample that was sequenced in a study of Ad26.COV2.S vaccination and SARS-CoV-2 variants. The treatment denotes: 19 received Ad26.COV2.S at low or high dose, single or two shots; several received placebo; per-sample allocation not given. Collection of the samples took place on day 63 after the first injection of vaccine or placebo. The table came from immunoSEQ multiplex PCR; TCRdb's copy has only in-frame clones and leaves some out. The sample shows 300,000 to 400,000 clones, approximately 86% of them seen only once. The sample consisted of peripheral blood, taken in a trial of Ad26.COV2.S vaccine versus placebo. Receptors were obtained from a person aged 18-65 years who received the Ad26.COV2.S COVID-19 vaccine or a placebo.

The gene calls are TRBV5-4 and TRBJ1-4; no firm D call. The V gene lost 4 bases and the J gene lost 3 bases, with 13 bases spanning the gap. The CDR3 sequence is 15 residues long. The germline CDR1 and CDR2 sequences are SGHNT and YYREEE (reference sequence). CDR3 nucleotide sequence: TGTGCCAGCAGCCCCGGGTCCTCGGCTAATGAAAAACTGTTTTTT. Its translation: CASSPGSSANEKLFF. Together with reference TRBV5-4 and TRBJ1-4, the CDR3 gives the full variable domain: ETGVTQSPTHLIKTRGQQVTLRCSSQSGHNTVSWYQQALGQGPQFIFQYYREEENGRGNFPPRFSGLQFPNYSSELNVNALELDDSALYLCASSPGSSANEKLFFGSGTQLSVL.

The CDR3 reads CASSLVEATEAFF. The CDR3 nucleotides are TGTGCCAGCAGCTTGGTAGAAGCTACTGAAGCTTTCTTT. The chain couples TRBV5-4 to TRBJ1-1, with D unresolved. The CDR3 covers 13 residues. In germline, CDR1 is SGHNT, CDR2 YYREEE (reference sequence). Trimming took 0 bases from V and 5 from J, leaving 8 bases between them.

The gene calls are TRBV5-6 and TRBJ1-5, with D possibly being TRBD1 (5 bases). The V gene lost 1 base and the J gene lost 2 bases, with 16 bases spanning the gap. This CDR3 is built from 17 residues. Germline values: CDR1 SGHDT, CDR2 YYEEEE. The CDR3: CASSLSGTAGGNQPQHF. DNA of the CDR3: TGTGCCAGCAGCTTGTCTGGGACGGCGGGCGGCAATCAGCCCCAGCATTTT.

This chain uses TRBV11-3 with TRBJ2-7, with D uncertain. Germline V CDR1 and CDR2: SGHNT, YENEEA. The germline V and J ends were trimmed by 0 bases and 0 bases, with 6 bases remaining between them. The CDR3 is made up of 14 amino acids. The CDR3 spells CASSLDRISYEQYF. The DNA of the CDR3 is TGTGCCAGCAGCTTAGATCGAATCTCCTACGAGCAGTACTTC.

The chain joins TRBV28 to TRBJ1-3; D not certain. This CDR3 spans 13 amino acids. V was shortened by 3 bases and J by 0 bases, with 3 bases between the two germline ends. Germline V CDR1 and CDR2: MDHEN, SYDVKM. The CDR3 sequence is CASSFPSGNTIYF. The CDR3 region has the DNA TGTGCCAGCAGTTTTCCCTCTGGAAACACCATATATTTT.

In DNA form, the CDR3 reads TGTGCCAGCAGGTCCCGGGACCTTTATAGCAATCAGCCCCAGCATTTT. Translated, it gives CASRSRDLYSNQPQHF. The V gene is TRBV2, the J gene TRBJ1-5, with a weak D call TRBD1 (5 bases). CDR1 and CDR2 from the germline V gene are SNHLY and FYNNEI. With 6 bases removed from V and 0 bases from J, the gap between germline ends came to 15 bases. The CDR3 consists of 16 residues.

This clone appeared once. This chain links TRBV24-1 with TRBJ2-1, with 7 bases aligning to TRBD2. This CDR3 is 13 amino acids long. Trimming took 4 bases from V and 8 from J; bases not matched to a gene: 4. CDR1 and CDR2 from the germline V gene are KGHDR and SFDVKD. CDR3 DNA sequence: TGTGCCACCAGTGACCCCGGGGGGTATGAGCAGTTCTTC. Translation: CATSDPGGYEQFF.

The V call is TRBV30, the J call TRBJ1-6; D might be TRBD1 (5 bases). Per the germline V gene, CDR1 is GTSNPN and CDR2 is SVGIG (reference sequence). The CDR3 consists of 14 residues. Trimming pared 7 bases from V and 3 bases from J, leaving 13 bases between. CDR3 residues: CALARDLYNSPLHF. CDR3 sequence (DNA): TGTGCCTTAGCCCGGGACCTCTATAATTCACCCCTCCACTTT.

The rearrangement links TRBV5-1 to TRBJ2-7; D tentatively fits TRBD1 or TRBD2 (6 bases each). V lost 2 bases to trimming and J lost 3 bases, with 18 bases between them. This CDR3 has 16 amino acids. Germline V gives CDR1 SGHRS, CDR2 YFSETQ. Here the CDR3 reads CASSFFPVGGDYEQYF. The CDR3 DNA follows: TGCGCCAGCAGCTTCTTCCCCGTGGGGGGCGACTACGAGCAGTACTTC. Combining the CDR3 with reference TRBV5-1 and TRBJ2-7 gives the whole variable domain KAGVTQTPRYLIKTRGQQVTLSCSPISGHRSVSWYQQTPGQGLQFLFEYFSETQRNKGNFPGRFSGRQFSNSRSEMNVSTLELGDSALYLCASSFFPVGGDYEQYFGPGTRLTVT.

The V gene is TRBV5-1, the J gene TRBJ2-2; 8 bases are a match to TRBD1. Unmatched junction bases numbered 2, after V lost 4 bases and J lost 3 bases. Germline CDR1 reads SGHRS; CDR2 reads YFSETQ. The CDR3 is 14 amino acids. The CDR3 DNA reads as TGCGCCAGCAGCAAGGACAGGGACACCGGGGAGCTGTTTTTT. It yields the protein CASSKDRDTGELFF.

The chain is built from TRBV3-1 (or the pseudogene TRBV3-2) and TRBJ1-5; 9 positions agree with TRBD1. Per germline, CDR1 LGHDT and CDR2 YNNKEL (reference sequence). The CDR3 covers 14 residues. V trimming: 4 bases; J trimming: 6 bases; junction bases outside the gene matches: 4. This CDR3 is CASSRTGEFQPQHF. The CDR3 coding sequence is TGTGCCAGCAGCCGGACAGGGGAGTTTCAGCCCCAGCATTTT.

V and J are TRBV19 and TRBJ2-7; a weak D match, TRBD2 (6 bases). The CDR3 length is 13 residues. Germline-derived CDR1 and CDR2 are LNHDA and SQIVND (reference sequence). The V end was cut by 5 bases, the J end by 4 bases, with 12 bases between. Here the CDR3 reads CASSLDGGYEQYF. CDR3 in DNA: TGTGCCAGTAGTCTCGACGGGGGTTACGAGCAGTACTTC. Filled out from reference TRBV19 and TRBJ2-7, the complete variable domain reads DGGITQSPKYLFRKEGQNVTLSCEQNLNHDAMYWYRQDPGQGLRLIYYSQIVNDFQKGDIAEGYSVSREKKESFPLTVTSAQKNPTAFYLCASSLDGGYEQYFGPGTRLTVT.

This chain joins TRBV6-1 and TRBJ2-5; 7 bases fit TRBD1. This CDR3 spans 16 amino acids. CDR1 and CDR2 from the germline V gene are MNHNS and SASEGT. J lost 0 bases, V lost 4 bases, and 8 bases had no gene match. Written as DNA, the CDR3 is TGTGCCAGCAGTGGGTATCACAGGGGAAACCAAGAGACCCAGTACTTC. Translation: CASSGYHRGNQETQYF.

This chain links TRBV5-1 with TRBJ1-6, with 9 bases aligning to TRBD1. CDR3 length: 15 residues. V lost 4 bases and J lost 7; bases outside the gene matches: 6. CDR1 and CDR2 (germline): SGHRS, YFSETQ. CDR3 in DNA: TGCGCCAGCAGCCTTAGACAGGGGGAAAATTCACCCCTCCACTTT. Protein: CASSLRQGENSPLHF.

A few counts support this clone. The chain employs TRBV7-3 and TRBJ1-5, with D perhaps TRBD1 (5 bases). CDR3 size: 13 residues. Germline V gene sequence: CDR1 SGHTA, CDR2 FQGTGA. V was shortened by 3 bases and J by 3 bases, with 6 bases between the two germline ends. CDR3 in amino acids: CASSLGTNQPQHF. DNA of the CDR3: TGTGCCAGCAGCTTGGGGACCAATCAGCCCCAGCATTTT.

The chain is built from TRBV9 and TRBJ2-1; the D is unclear. The CDR3 covers 11 residues. The V end lost 2 bases, the J end lost 7 bases, and 4 bases lay between the germline ends. The germline CDR1 and CDR2 sequences are SGDLS and YYNGEE. The DNA for the CDR3 is TGTGCCAGCAGCGTGCTTAATGAGCAGTTCTTC. Encoded protein: CASSVLNEQFF.

The V gene is TRBV5-1, the J gene TRBJ2-7; unclear D gene. Germline values: CDR1 SGHRS, CDR2 YFSETQ. V was trimmed by 4 bases and J by 5 bases, leaving 19 bases between them. This CDR3 spans 15 amino acids. As DNA, the CDR3 is TGCGCCAGCAGCAGTATCGACCCGTCTCCCAACGAGCAGTACTTC. It specifies CASSSIDPSPNEQYF.

This clone was recorded once. The gene calls are TRBV5-4 and TRBJ1-1; TRBD1 is a possible D gene (5 bases). The V end was cut by 3 bases, the J end by 1 base, with 7 bases between. Germline V gene data show CDR1 as SGHNT and CDR2 as YYREEE (reference sequence). The CDR3 consists of 13 residues. The CDR3 reads CASSWGGNTEAFF. In DNA, the CDR3 is TGTGCCAGCAGCTGGGGGGGGAACACTGAAGCTTTCTTT.

CDR3 DNA sequence: TGTGCCAGCAGCAAACCAGGGAACGAGCAGTACTTC. This translates into CASSKPGNEQYF. This rearrangement joins TRBV7-9 to TRBJ2-7; TRBD1 might be the D (5 bases). Trimming shortened V by 5 bases and J by 5 bases, and 10 bases separated the two germline ends. CDR1 SEHNR and CDR2 FQNEAQ come from the germline V gene (reference sequence). This CDR3 region has 12 residues.

The chain recombines TRBV28 with TRBJ2-7; D unclear. V was pared by 4 bases and J by 5 bases, with 9 bases between. The CDR3 loop spans 12 amino acids. CDR1 MDHEN and CDR2 SYDVKM come from the germline V gene. DNA for the CDR3: TGTGCCAGCAGTTCAATTTTGGACGAGCAGTACTTC. Translation gives CASSSILDEQYF.

CDR3 nucleotides: TGTGCCAGCAGCCCCCAAACAGGCAGTGAGCAAGAGACCCAGTACTTC. Its translation is CASSPQTGSEQETQYF. J is TRBJ2-5 and V is TRBV11-3, with a possible D match to TRBD1 (5 bases). CDR1 is SGHNT and CDR2 is YENEEA in the germline V gene. Trimming took off 5 bases at V and 2 bases at J, with 18 bases between the two ends. The CDR3 totals 16 residues.

This clone was detected only a few times. CDR3 DNA: TGTGCCAGCAGTCGCACAGGGGTCTCCTACGAGCAGTACTTC. Its protein is CASSRTGVSYEQYF. The genes are TRBV28 and TRBJ2-7; 7 nucleotides agree with TRBD1. There are 14 residues in the CDR3. Germline V lookup: CDR1 MDHEN, CDR2 SYDVKM. V dropped 5 bases and J dropped 0; count of bases not matched to a gene: 4.

The gene calls are TRBV5-1 and TRBJ1-4; maybe TRBD1 (5 bases). The CDR3 extends over 17 amino acids. V gave up 0 bases and J gave up 3 bases, with 15 bases separating them. Germline CDR1 reads SGHRS; CDR2 reads YFSETQ. The CDR3 is CASSLGAAGKANEKLFF. CDR3 sequence (DNA): TGCGCCAGCAGCTTGGGGGCGGCAGGGAAAGCTAATGAAAAACTGTTTTTT.